Listed below are T cell receptor beta chains from one sample, sequenced in a study of human T cells and chemical hapten exposure. TCRdb reprocessed the RACE reads via MiXCR and lists one record per CDR3 protein. Counted here are 280,000 or so distinct CDR3 sequences, about 7.7% occurring once; the ten biggest clones make up 0.9% to 1.5%. The sequencing here drew on whole blood, taken in connection with sensitization to the hapten diphenylcyclopropenone (DPC). Receptors originate from a man between 18 and 35 years old with alopecia areata. Some clones in this sample may be carry-over from other donors' samples. The CDR3 runs from the conserved cysteine through the conserved F or W. D genes are given only for firm matches. Only some rows state a clone size, as once, few, many or a class for expanded clones.

-	-	TRBJ2-3	TRBV4-1	CASSQDSARTDTQYF	TGCGCCAGCAGCCAAGATAGCGCACGGACAGATACGCAGTATTTT
-	-	TRBJ2-1	TRBV20-1	CSARRLHNEQFF	TGCAGTGCTAGAAGGCTGCACAATGAGCAGTTCTTC
TRBD2	few	TRBJ2-1	TRBV20-1	CSAIRLAVKQFF	TGCAGTGCTATCCGCCTAGCGGTAAAGCAGTTCTTC
-	few	TRBJ1-2	TRBV10-3	CAISESILSNYGYTF	TGTGCCATCAGTGAGTCGATTCTCAGTAACTATGGCTACACCTTC
TRBD1	-	TRBJ1-1	TRBV29-1	CSVAGTGDIFGTEAFF	TGCAGCGTGGCCGGGACAGGGGACATTTTCGGGACTGAAGCTTTCTTT
TRBD2	many	TRBJ2-5	TRBV7-8	CASSLSGGHQETQYF	TGTGCCAGCAGCTTGAGCGGGGGGCACCAAGAGACCCAGTACTTC
-	few	TRBJ1-1	TRBV29-1	CSGQKNTEAFF	TGCAGCGGGCAAAAGAACACTGAAGCTTTCTTT
TRBD1	few	TRBJ2-7	TRBV20-1	CSASWAGGYEQYF	TGCAGTGCTAGTTGGGCAGGGGGCTACGAGCAGTACTTC
-	-	TRBJ2-5	TRBV2	CASSQEAWSETQYF	TGTGCCAGCAGCCAAGAGGCATGGTCGGAGACCCAGTACTTC
-	-	TRBJ1-2	TRBV6-1	CASSENPGRGAGYTF	TGTGCCAGCAGTGAAAACCCAGGCAGGGGAGCCGGCTACACCTTC
-	-	TRBJ1-1	TRBV5-1	CASSLSGTENTEAFF	TGCGCCAGCAGCTTGAGCGGGACGGAGAACACTGAAGCTTTCTTT
-	few	TRBJ2-7	TRBV10-3	CAISESGRARQYF	TGTGCCATCAGTGAGTCAGGAAGGGCCCGGCAGTACTTC
TRBD1	many	TRBJ1-5	TRBV6-5	CASRSGQGGRQPQHF	TGTGCCAGCAGGTCGGGACAGGGGGGGCGTCAGCCCCAGCATTTT
TRBD1	many	TRBJ1-1	TRBV7-2	CASSLYRGRGDTEAFF	TGTGCCAGCAGCCTATACAGGGGGCGCGGGGACACTGAAGCTTTCTTT
TRBD1	-	TRBJ1-2	TRBV6-6	CASSYEETGLSGYTF	TGTGCCAGCAGTTACGAAGAGACAGGGCTTAGTGGCTACACCTTC
TRBD1	few	TRBJ1-2	TRBV12-5	CASVTGQGSNYGYTF	TGTGCTAGTGTCACGGGACAGGGGTCCAACTATGGCTACACCTTC
TRBD1	many	TRBJ1-5	TRBV29-1	CSVRTGGSLGQPQHF	TGCAGCGTGCGGACAGGGGGCTCTTTAGGTCAGCCCCAGCATTTT
-	few	TRBJ2-3	TRBV5-1	CASSAEPALSTDTQYF	TGCGCCAGCAGCGCGGAACCAGCCCTTAGCACAGATACGCAGTATTTT
TRBD2	few	TRBJ2-2	TRBV7-9	CAPRAGVTGELFF	TGTGCCCCCAGGGCGGGGGTCACCGGGGAGCTGTTTTTT
TRBD1	many	TRBJ1-1	TRBV7-9	CASTRDRADTEAFF	TGTGCCAGCACCCGAGACAGGGCAGACACTGAAGCTTTCTTT
TRBD1	few	TRBJ1-3	TRBV11-2	CASSLQGGGNTIYF	TGTGCCAGCAGCCTCCAGGGGGGCGGAAACACCATATATTTT
TRBD2	-	TRBJ2-1	TRBV6-5	CASSLQGLAFYNEQFF	TGTGCCAGCAGCCTACAGGGACTAGCTTTCTACAATGAGCAGTTCTTC
-	-	TRBJ1-1	TRBV5-1	CASQTENTEAFF	TGCGCCAGCCAGACAGAGAACACTGAAGCTTTCTTT
-	-	TRBJ2-6	TRBV6-2/TRBV6-3	CASKTGANVLTF	TGTGCCAGCAAGACTGGGGCCAACGTCCTGACTTTC
TRBD1	many	TRBJ2-3	TRBV7-3	CASSGTGGGDTQYF	TGTGCCAGCAGCGGGACAGGGGGAGGAGATACGCAGTATTTT
-	few	TRBJ1-3	TRBV7-8	CASSFSDAGNTIYF	TGTGCCAGCAGCTTCTCTGACGCTGGAAACACCATATATTTT
TRBD1	-	TRBJ2-4	TRBV5-5	CASSSTGEAKNIQYF	TGTGCCAGCAGCTCAACAGGGGAGGCCAAAAACATTCAGTACTTC
-	few	TRBJ1-4	TRBV19	CASGPFGRNEKLFF	TGTGCCAGTGGGCCGTTCGGGAGAAATGAAAAACTGTTTTTT
-	few	TRBJ2-1	TRBV7-3	CASSDRLVWDSNEQFF	TGTGCCAGCAGCGATCGACTAGTCTGGGATTCCAATGAGCAGTTCTTC
TRBD1	many	TRBJ2-7	TRBV7-9	CASSQGQGSYEQYF	TGTGCCAGCAGCCAAGGACAGGGGTCCTACGAGCAGTACTTC
TRBD1	many	TRBJ2-2	TRBV29-1	CSVMGIRDRATGELFF	TGCAGCGTAATGGGAATCCGGGACAGGGCCACCGGGGAGCTGTTTTTT
TRBD2	few	TRBJ2-5	TRBV12-3/TRBV12-4	CASSFQRGRGQETQYF	TGTGCCAGCAGTTTCCAGCGGGGGCGGGGTCAAGAGACCCAGTACTTC
-	many	TRBJ1-3	TRBV7-9	CASSSSGAGNTIYF	TGTGCCAGCAGCTCGTCAGGGGCTGGAAACACCATATATTTT
-	many	TRBJ2-3	TRBV6-2/TRBV6-3	CASTPWGGLRRTRTDTQYF	TGTGCCAGCACCCCCTGGGGGGGCCTGCGGCGGACTCGCACAGATACGCAGTATTTT
TRBD1	few	TRBJ2-2	TRBV29-1	CSVTGGAVTGELFF	TGCAGCGTTACAGGGGGCGCAGTAACCGGGGAGCTGTTTTTT
TRBD1	few	TRBJ1-6	TRBV5-1	CASSSAAGGRSPLHF	TGCGCCAGCAGCTCGGCGGCAGGGGGCCGGTCACCCCTCCACTTT
-	-	TRBJ1-2	TRBV7-9	CASSLDSSNYGYTF	TGTGCCAGCAGCTTAGATTCGTCCAACTATGGCTACACCTTC
-	few	TRBJ2-7	TRBV27	CASSLSARSYEQYF	TGTGCCAGCAGTTTATCCGCCCGTTCATACGAGCAGTACTTC
-	-	TRBJ1-5	TRBV7-2	CASSPRAGDNQPQHF	TGTGCCAGCAGCCCTAGGGCAGGGGACAATCAGCCCCAGCATTTT
-	few	TRBJ2-3	TRBV11-2	CASSLRVGDTQYF	TGTGCCAGCAGCTTAAGAGTAGGGGATACGCAGTATTTT
-	few	TRBJ2-7	TRBV4-1	CASRPTNWAYEQYF	TGCGCCAGCAGGCCGACAAACTGGGCCTACGAGCAGTACTTC
-	many	TRBJ1-1	TRBV12-3/TRBV12-4	CASSLSNTEAFF	TGTGCCAGCAGCCTCTCGAACACTGAAGCTTTCTTT
-	-	TRBJ1-1	TRBV12-3/TRBV12-4	CASSFFRRLSEAFF	TGTGCCAGCAGTTTTTTCCGCAGACTGTCTGAAGCTTTCTTT
-	few	TRBJ1-4	TRBV5-6	CASSEGAIYEKLFF	TGTGCCAGCAGCGAAGGGGCTATTTATGAAAAACTGTTTTTT
-	-	TRBJ2-5	TRBV2	CASRGRGAIQETQYF	TGTGCCAGCAGAGGTCGCGGGGCCATCCAAGAGACCCAGTACTTC
-	-	TRBJ2-3	TRBV5-1	CASSSQGHTQYF	TGCGCCAGCAGCTCACAGGGACATACGCAGTATTTT
-	few	TRBJ1-2	TRBV7-2	CASSPQVFYGYTF	TGTGCCAGCAGCCCACAGGTTTTCTATGGCTACACCTTC
-	few	TRBJ1-1	TRBV15	CATSRRGDNTEAFF	TGTGCCACCAGCAGAAGGGGAGATAACACTGAAGCTTTCTTT
-	-	TRBJ2-7	TRBV12-3/TRBV12-4	CASSSAATRNYEQYF	TGTGCCAGCAGTTCGGCCGCCACAAGAAACTACGAGCAGTACTTC